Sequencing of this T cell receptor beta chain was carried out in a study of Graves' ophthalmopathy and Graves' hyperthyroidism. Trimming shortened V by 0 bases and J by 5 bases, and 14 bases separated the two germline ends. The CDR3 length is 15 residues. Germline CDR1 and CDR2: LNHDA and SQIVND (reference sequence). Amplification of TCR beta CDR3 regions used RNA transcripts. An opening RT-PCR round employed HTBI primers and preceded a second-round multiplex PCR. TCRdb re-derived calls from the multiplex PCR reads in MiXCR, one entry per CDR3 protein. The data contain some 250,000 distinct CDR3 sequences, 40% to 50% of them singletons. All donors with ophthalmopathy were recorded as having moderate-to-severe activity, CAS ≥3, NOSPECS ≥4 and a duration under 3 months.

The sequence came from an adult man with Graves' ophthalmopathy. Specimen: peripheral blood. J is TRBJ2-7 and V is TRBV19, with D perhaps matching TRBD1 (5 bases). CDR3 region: CASSIDRSRAHEQYF. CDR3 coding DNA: TGTGCCAGTAGTATAGATCGGTCCAGGGCCCACGAGCAGTACTTC.